The T cell receptor (beta chain) described here comes from a study of blood T cell repertoires in COVID-19. Original processing notes: Amplification of reference gene primers was used by the study to estimate nucleated cell counts. The repertoire was sequenced with immunoSEQ multiplex PCR; TCRdb's copy has only in-frame clones and lacks some. D and trimming come from the DNA, and the V and J calls and clone size come from that table. The repertoire includes 150,000 to 200,000 clones, roughly 93% of them detected once, and 4.5% to 5% sits in the top ten. The germline V and J ends were trimmed by 4 bases and 4 bases, with 5 bases remaining between them. This CDR3 spans 11 amino acids. Germline V gene lookup returns CDR1 SEHNR and CDR2 FQNEAQ (reference sequence).

The chain couples TRBV7-9 to TRBJ2-7; no clear D. The sequencing sample was made of peripheral blood. This TCR was recovered from a man aged 18 to 29 with COVID-19, enrolled during active disease. The chain's CDR3 is CASSSTYEQYF. In DNA, the CDR3 is TGTGCCAGCAGCTCTACTTACGAGCAGTACTTC.